This entry concerns a single T cell receptor beta chain. The sample comes from a study of PD-L1 blockade in urothelial cancer. TCRdb's table, derived via immunoSEQ multiplex PCR, lists solely in-frame clones and lacks some. Of 72,000 or so clones listed, 70% to 90% are singletons. Time point described: pretreatment peripheral blood. This CDR3 contains 14 residues. With 7 bases clipped from V and 6 bases from J, the junction kept 7 bases outside the gene matches. Germline V lookup: CDR1 SGHTA, CDR2 FQGNSA. The chain couples TRBV7-2 to TRBJ2-7; 12 nucleotides agree with TRBD1. The TCR originated in a man aged 60 to 69 with urothelial cancer. The material was PBMCs, obtained around atezolizumab (anti-PD-L1) treatment. For the CDR3, the DNA is TGTGCCAGCACTAGCGGGACAGGGGGCGTCGAGCAGTACTTC. Its protein is CASTSGTGGVEQYF.